One and the same sample provided the 29 T cell receptor beta chains below, sequenced in a study of blood T cell repertoires in COVID-19. Produced via immunoSEQ multiplex PCR; TCRdb's table is partial and in-frame only. This table holds around 250,000 clones, 70% to 90% found once. The sequenced sample consisted of peripheral blood. The receptors were sampled from a human donor in a cohort sampled during active COVID-19.

This clone appeared a few times. The chain has TRBV6-6 and TRBJ2-5; D might be TRBD1 (5 bases). Germline lookup yields CDR1 MNHNY and CDR2 SVGAGI (reference sequence). The CDR3 sequence is 15 residues long. V dropped 2 bases and J dropped 4 bases, with 14 bases sitting between them. The DNA for the CDR3 is TGTGCCAGCAGTTACCCCGCAGGGCGAATAGAGACCCAGTACTTC. Translated, it gives CASSYPAGRIETQYF.

The chain couples TRBV4-3 to TRBJ2-2, with 7 bases matching TRBD1. The V segment lost 4 bases and the J segment 1 base; nucleotides outside the gene matches: 6. Germline V gene lookup returns CDR1 LGHNA and CDR2 YSLEER. The CDR3 length is 16 residues. The CDR3 DNA sequence: TGCGCCAGCAGCCCCTGGGACAGAGAGAACACCGGGGAGCTGTTTTTT. Its protein is CASSPWDRENTGELFF.

V is TRBV19 and J is TRBJ2-7; 9 bases align to TRBD1. The ends lost 4 bases at V and 2 bases at J; junction bases unmatched: 15. The CDR3 runs 18 residues. Germline V gene lookup returns CDR1 LNHDA and CDR2 SQIVND (reference sequence). The CDR3 DNA reads TGTGCCAGTAGTAGGGACCTGACGGGACAGGGCGGAACCTACGAGCAGTACTTC. Translated: CASSRDLTGQGGTYEQYF.

V and J are TRBV21-1 and TRBJ1-6. TRBV21-1 corresponds to a pseudogene. The CDR3 has 16 residues. In DNA, the CDR3 is TGTGCCAGCAACCCCCCCGGCGGGAGATATAATTCACCCCTCCACTTT. The encoded protein is CASNPPGGRYNSPLHF.

The rearrangement links TRBV7-9 to TRBJ2-7; tentative D call: TRBD2 (5 bases). Looked up from germline, CDR1 is SEHNR and CDR2 is FQNEAQ (reference sequence). The CDR3 has 14 amino acids. Trimming took 1 base from V and 3 from J, leaving 10 bases between them. The CDR3 protein is CASSLDYGGYEQYF. CDR3 in DNA: TGTGCCAGCAGCTTAGATTACGGAGGCTACGAGCAGTACTTC.

This rearrangement joins TRBV12-3 or TRBV12-4 to TRBJ2-3; D remains unclear. Trimming left V 6 bases short and J 3 bases short, with 10 bases between. The CDR3 runs 13 residues. The CDR3: CASRLTVTDTQYF. The CDR3 DNA reads TGTGCCAGCAGGTTGACTGTTACAGATACGCAGTATTTT.

The chain carries TRBV19 and TRBJ1-5; 9 bases match TRBD1. Germline CDR1 reads LNHDA; CDR2 reads SQIVND (reference sequence). Losses at the gene ends were 6 bases for V and 7 bases for J; bases not matched to a gene: 25. The CDR3 is 20 amino acids. The chain's CDR3 is CASRKTGGPLLSLRGQPQHF. The CDR3 DNA reads TGTGCCAGTAGAAAAACAGGGGGCCCTCTCCTTAGCCTCCGCGGACAGCCCCAGCATTTT.

This sequence joins TRBV5-4 and TRBJ1-3; D gene ambiguous. The CDR3 contains 17 residues. Trimming left V 1 base short and J 0 bases short, with 14 bases between. Germline assignment: CDR1 SGHNT and CDR2 YYREEE (reference sequence). CDR3 in amino acids: CASSLKQTSDSGNTIYF. CDR3 nucleotide sequence: TGTGCCAGCAGCTTGAAACAAACGTCTGACTCTGGAAACACCATATATTTT.

The chain carries TRBV30 and TRBJ1-2, with 8 bases matching TRBD1. V lost 3 bases and J lost 13; bases outside the gene matches: 10. CDR3 size: 12 residues. Germline loops: CDR1 GTSNPN, CDR2 SVGIG (reference sequence). The CDR3 DNA follows: TGTGCCTGGAGGGGGGGACGGACAGGGAGCACCTTC. This translates into CAWRGGRTGSTF.

The chain employs TRBV7-7 and TRBJ1-4; 7 bases fit TRBD1. V lost 3 bases and J lost 0; bases outside the gene matches: 7. The V gene's germline CDR1 is SSHAT and CDR2 FNYEAQ (reference sequence). CDR3 size: 17 residues. The CDR3 sequence is CASSLRDSYATNEKLFF. The CDR3 region has the DNA TGTGCCAGCAGCTTGCGGGACAGCTATGCAACTAATGAAAAACTGTTTTTT.

The V and J genes are TRBV4-3 and TRBJ2-2; TRBD1 matches at 7 bases. Losses at the gene ends were 2 bases for V and 5 bases for J; bases not matched to a gene: 8. The CDR3 contains 16 residues. Germline V CDR1 and CDR2: LGHNA, YSLEER. The CDR3 nucleotides are TGCGCCAGCAGCCAACCGACAGGGCCGGGAACCGGGGAGCTGTTTTTT. The encoded protein is CASSQPTGPGTGELFF.

The chain recombines TRBV28 with TRBJ1-5; D perhaps matches TRBD1 (6 bases). CDR1 is MDHEN, CDR2 SYDVKM, per germline. The CDR3 runs 13 residues. V was clipped by 6 bases and J by 4 bases, with 10 bases between them. In DNA form, the CDR3 reads TGTGCCAGCAGGGCAGGGGTTAATCAGCCCCAGCATTTT. It codes for CASRAGVNQPQHF.

The genes are TRBV4-1 and TRBJ2-5; D remains unclear. Trimming took 0 bases from V and 5 from J, leaving 10 bases between them. The CDR3 is made up of 14 amino acids. The V gene's germline CDR1 is MGHRA and CDR2 YSYEKL. CDR3 DNA: TGCGCCAGCAGCCAAGATCCCGGGTCCGAGACCCAGTACTTC. Translation: CASSQDPGSETQYF.

This chain joins TRBV11-2 and TRBJ2-7; 10 bases fit TRBD2. V gave up 5 bases and J gave up 6 bases; unmatched junction bases: 13. This CDR3 spans 16 amino acids. The germline V gene has CDR1 SGHAT and CDR2 FQNNGV. The CDR3 nucleotides read TGTGCCAGCAGCCCACTAGCGGGGATAGCGGGGGGCGAGCAGTACTTC. Its protein is CASSPLAGIAGGEQYF.

This clone was found once. Here the CDR3 DNA reads TGTGCCAGCTCACAGGACTTGAGCTCTGGAAACACCATATATTTT. Its translation: CASSQDLSSGNTIYF. The genes are TRBV18 and TRBJ1-3; D is unclear. Looked up from germline, CDR1 is KGHSH and CDR2 is LQKENI. Between the trimmed V and J ends, which lost 4 bases and 0 bases, there was a span of 10 bases. This CDR3 spans 15 amino acids.

This chain joins TRBV11-2 and TRBJ2-5, with D uncertain. The germline V and J ends were trimmed by 8 bases and 5 bases, with 9 bases remaining between them. The CDR3 runs 11 residues. Germline CDR1 and CDR2: SGHAT and FQNNGV. The DNA for the CDR3 is TGTGCCAGCCATGAGTGGGAGACCCAGTACTTC. Its translation: CASHEWETQYF.

The genes are TRBV30 and TRBJ1-5; 10 positions match TRBD1. V gave up 0 bases and J gave up 11 bases; unmatched junction bases: 13. Germline CDR1 and CDR2: GTSNPN and SVGIG (reference sequence). This CDR3 has 16 amino acids. CDR3 in amino acids: CAWSVLWDRGQLAQHF. CDR3 coding DNA: TGTGCCTGGAGTGTACTGTGGGACAGGGGACAATTAGCCCAGCATTTT.

This clone was found a few times. The V gene is TRBV18, the J gene TRBJ2-7; 7 bases fit TRBD1. J lost 4 bases, V lost 6 bases, and 9 bases had no gene match. Per the germline V gene, CDR1 is KGHSH and CDR2 is LQKENI. This CDR3 has 14 residues. The CDR3 nucleotides read TGTGCCAGCTCCCCGAGGGGGCCAGGGTACGAGCAGTACTTC. It specifies CASSPRGPGYEQYF.

The rearrangement uses TRBV6-2 or TRBV6-3 and TRBJ2-1; 7 bases are a match to TRBD2. The trim removed 6 bases at V and 4 bases at J, leaving 9 bases unmatched. Germline CDR1 reads MNHEY; CDR2 reads SVGEGT. The CDR3 contains 15 residues. CDR3 amino acids: CASSGAGIIYNEQFF. The CDR3 DNA sequence: TGTGCCAGCAGCGGAGCGGGAATTATTTACAATGAGCAGTTCTTC.

The chain has TRBV5-1 and TRBJ2-4; D gene uncertain. CDR3 length: 12 amino acids. Germline assignment: CDR1 SGHRS and CDR2 YFSETQ. V gave up 0 bases and J gave up 8 bases, with 6 bases separating them. CDR3 in amino acids: CASSLAGDIQYF. DNA for the CDR3: TGCGCCAGCAGCTTGGCCGGAGACATTCAGTACTTC.

The chain recombines TRBV6-2 or TRBV6-3 with TRBJ1-5; a possible D gene is TRBD1 (5 bases). V gave up 2 bases and J gave up 4 bases, with 12 bases separating them. Germline V gene data show CDR1 as MNHEY and CDR2 as SVGEGT. This CDR3 contains 15 residues. CDR3 DNA: TGTGCCAGCAGTTACACAGACAGTCCTAATCAGCCCCAGCATTTT. Its translation: CASSYTDSPNQPQHF.

The chain is built from TRBV4-3 and TRBJ2-7, with TRBD1 matching 9 bases. With 0 bases clipped from V and 0 bases from J, the junction kept 3 bases outside the gene matches. This CDR3 is built from 16 residues. Per germline, CDR1 LGHNA and CDR2 YSLEER. The CDR3 sequence: CASSQDPTGGSYEQYF. The CDR3 DNA reads TGCGCCAGCAGCCAAGACCCGACAGGGGGCTCCTACGAGCAGTACTTC.

About this clone itself: The sample contains more than one DNA sequence encoding this CDR3. CDR3: CASSLTSGGAYEQYF. In DNA, the CDR3 is TGTGCCAGCAGCTTAACTAGCGGGGGGGCCTACGAGCAGTACTTC. The V gene is TRBV5-4, the J gene TRBJ2-7; 13 bases align to TRBD2. This CDR3 has 15 residues. From germline, CDR1 is SGHNT and CDR2 YYREEE (reference sequence). V lost 2 bases, J lost 2 bases, and 1 base stayed unmatched. The entire variable domain, with the rest obtained from reference TRBV5-4 and TRBJ2-7, is as follows: ETGVTQSPTHLIKTRGQQVTLRCSSQSGHNTVSWYQQALGQGPQFIFQYYREEENGRGNFPPRFSGLQFPNYSSELNVNALELDDSALYLCASSLTSGGAYEQYFGPGTRLTVT.

The V call is TRBV6-5, the J call TRBJ2-7, with D tentatively TRBD1 (6 bases). The ends were cut back, 5 bases at V and 5 bases at J, with 16 bases in the middle. Germline values: CDR1 MNHEY, CDR2 SVGAGI. CDR3 size: 14 residues. The CDR3 nucleotides read TGTGCCAGCAGTACGGGTGACAGGTATAACGAGCAGTACTTC. It is translated as CASSTGDRYNEQYF.

The V call is TRBV27, the J call TRBJ1-2; D is ambiguous. Trimming removed 5 bases from V and 1 base from J, with 8 bases in between. This CDR3 contains 13 residues. Germline V gene lookup returns CDR1 MNHEY and CDR2 SMNVEV (reference sequence). This CDR3 is CASSLSLNYGYTF. DNA of the CDR3: TGTGCCAGCAGTCTCTCTCTTAACTATGGCTACACCTTC.

CDR3 residues: CASSTPRGRHTEAFF. The CDR3 DNA reads TGTGCCAGCAGTACCCCCAGGGGACGGCACACTGAAGCTTTCTTT. The rearrangement joins TRBV27 to TRBJ1-1, with D perhaps matching TRBD1 (6 bases). V dropped 5 bases and J dropped 3 bases, with 16 bases sitting between them. Germline lookup yields CDR1 MNHEY and CDR2 SMNVEV (reference sequence). The CDR3 has 15 residues.

This chain uses TRBV19 with TRBJ2-7, with a possible D match to TRBD2 (6 bases). Trimming stripped 3 bases from V and 5 bases from J, with 14 bases between. The CDR3 is 14 residues long. The germline V gene encodes CDR1 LNHDA and CDR2 SQIVND (reference sequence). CDR3 in DNA: TGTGCCAGTAGTATCAAGTGGAGGGCCAACGAGCAGTACTTC. Translation: CASSIKWRANEQYF.

For this clone: Distinct nucleotide sequences in the sample also encode this CDR3. The chain combines TRBV7-2 with TRBJ2-1, with TRBD2 matching over 11 bases. V was clipped by 5 bases and J by 4 bases; unmatched bases: 7. This CDR3 is 16 amino acids long. CDR1 is SGHTA, CDR2 FQGNSA, per germline. The CDR3 is CASSPPGLADYNEQFF. For the CDR3, the DNA is TGTGCCAGCAGCCCGCCGGGACTAGCGGATTACAATGAGCAGTTCTTC.

The rearrangement links TRBV7-2 to TRBJ2-7; 7 bases fit TRBD2. Trimming at V came to 3 bases and at J to 4 bases, leaving 12 bases not matched to a gene. Germline assignment: CDR1 SGHTA and CDR2 FQGNSA. This CDR3 is 16 amino acids long. The CDR3 nucleotides are TGTGCCAGCAGCTTGTCACCGGCTAGCGGTCAATACGAGCAGTACTTC. Amino acids: CASSLSPASGQYEQYF.